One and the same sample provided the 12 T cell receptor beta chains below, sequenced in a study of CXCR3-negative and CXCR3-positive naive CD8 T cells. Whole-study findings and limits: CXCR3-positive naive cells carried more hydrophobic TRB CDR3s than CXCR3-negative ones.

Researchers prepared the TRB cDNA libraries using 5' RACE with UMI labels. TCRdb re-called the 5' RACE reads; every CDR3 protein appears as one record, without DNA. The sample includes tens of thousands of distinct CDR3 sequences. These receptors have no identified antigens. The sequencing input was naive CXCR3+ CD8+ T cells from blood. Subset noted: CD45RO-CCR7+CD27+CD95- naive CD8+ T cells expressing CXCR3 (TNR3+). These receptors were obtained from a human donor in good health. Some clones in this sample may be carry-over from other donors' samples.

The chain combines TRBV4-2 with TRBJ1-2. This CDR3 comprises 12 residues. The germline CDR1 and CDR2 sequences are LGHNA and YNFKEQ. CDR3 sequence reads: CASSQAGDGYTF.

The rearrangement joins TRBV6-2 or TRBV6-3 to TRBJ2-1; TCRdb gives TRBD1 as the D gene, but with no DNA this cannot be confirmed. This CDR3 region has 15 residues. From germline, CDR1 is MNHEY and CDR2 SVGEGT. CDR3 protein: CASQGSPSGPNEQFF.

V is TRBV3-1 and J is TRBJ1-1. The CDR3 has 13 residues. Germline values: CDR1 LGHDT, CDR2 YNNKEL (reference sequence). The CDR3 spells CASSPASRDEAFF.

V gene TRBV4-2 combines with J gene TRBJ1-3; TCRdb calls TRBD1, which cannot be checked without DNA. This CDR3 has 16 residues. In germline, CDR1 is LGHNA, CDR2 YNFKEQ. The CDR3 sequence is CASSQLDRSSGNTIYF.

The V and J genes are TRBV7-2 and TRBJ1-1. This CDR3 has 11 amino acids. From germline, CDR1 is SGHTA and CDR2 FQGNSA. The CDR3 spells CASSWGVEAFF.

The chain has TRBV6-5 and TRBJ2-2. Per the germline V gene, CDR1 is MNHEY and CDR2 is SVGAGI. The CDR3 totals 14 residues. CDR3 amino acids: CASSYTENTGELFF.

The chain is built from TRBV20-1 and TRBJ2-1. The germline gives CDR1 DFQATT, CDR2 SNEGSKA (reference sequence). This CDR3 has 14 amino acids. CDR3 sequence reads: CSARVTNLFNEQFF.

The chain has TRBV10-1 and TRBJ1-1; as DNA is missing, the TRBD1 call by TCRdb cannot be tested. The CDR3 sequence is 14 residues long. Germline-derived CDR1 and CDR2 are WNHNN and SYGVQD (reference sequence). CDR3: CPSSARQGVTEAFF.

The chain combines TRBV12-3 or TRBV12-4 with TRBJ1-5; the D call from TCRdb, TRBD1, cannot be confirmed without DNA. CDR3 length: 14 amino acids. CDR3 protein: CASSLNPGTQPQHF.

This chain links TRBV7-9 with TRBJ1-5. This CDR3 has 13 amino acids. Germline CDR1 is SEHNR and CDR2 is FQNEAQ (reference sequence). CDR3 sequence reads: CASNDLSNQPQHF.

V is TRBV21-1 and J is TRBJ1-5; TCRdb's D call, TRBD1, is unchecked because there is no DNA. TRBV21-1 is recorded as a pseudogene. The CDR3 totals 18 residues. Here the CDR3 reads CASSKAPSDRGQGQPQHF.

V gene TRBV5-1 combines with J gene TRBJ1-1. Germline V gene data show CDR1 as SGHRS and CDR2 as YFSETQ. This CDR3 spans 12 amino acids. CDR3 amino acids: CASSLLSTEAFF.